The 30 T cell receptor beta chains below were found in one sample sequenced in a study of cytomegalovirus exposure and HLA in healthy donors. Use of 60 Vbeta and 13 Jbeta primers characterized the PCR. Repertoires were generated with immunoSEQ multiplex PCR, while TCRdb's copy carries only in-frame clones and drops some. Here the sample spans roughly 180,000 clones, 70% to 80% being singletons. Material for sequencing was PBMCs. These receptors all stem from a girl between 5 and 17 years old in good health and CMV-seropositive.

The chain is built from TRBV5-3 and TRBJ1-3; D unclear. TRBV5-3 is labeled an ORF, and its function is uncertain. This CDR3 is 18 amino acids long. V lost 0 bases to trimming and J lost 0 bases, with 16 bases between them. The CDR3 loop is CARSLVVGRTDSGNTIYF. CDR3 sequence (DNA): TGTGCCAGAAGCTTGGTCGTCGGCAGAACAGACTCTGGAAACACCATATATTTT.

This clone appeared a few times. The CDR3 DNA sequence: TGCGCCAGCAGCTTGAGGGGGACTAGCGGGGCAGATACGCAGTATTTT. Residues: CASSLRGTSGADTQYF. The chain combines TRBV5-1 with TRBJ2-3, with 13 bases aligning to TRBD2. The CDR3 runs 16 residues. From germline, CDR1 is SGHRS and CDR2 YFSETQ. The ends lost 1 base at V and 4 bases at J; junction bases unmatched: 3.

This clone was recorded only once. For the CDR3, the DNA is TGTGCCACCAGCAGAGACTTAGAGGGCCGTCAGCAGTACTTC. It translates to CATSRDLEGRQQYF. The chain uses TRBV15 and TRBJ2-7, with D possibly TRBD2 on 5 matching bases. V lost 0 bases and J 8 bases, leaving 14 bases between the germline ends. CDR1 and CDR2 (germline): LNHNV, YYDKDF (reference sequence). This CDR3 has 14 residues.

The J gene is TRBJ2-5, the V gene TRBV5-1, with D maybe TRBD2 (7 bases). The CDR3 contains 15 residues. Per germline, CDR1 SGHRS and CDR2 YFSETQ. Trimming removed 0 bases at V and 3 bases at J, with 12 bases between. DNA of the CDR3: TGCGCCAGCAGCTTGGCCGGGGGGCGGGAAGAGACCCAGTACTTC. Protein: CASSLAGGREETQYF.

On this clone itself: Other nucleotide sequences in the sample specify the same CDR3. The chain recombines TRBV29-1 with TRBJ2-1; 8 nucleotides agree with TRBD1. J was trimmed by 5 bases and V by 6 bases; bases with no gene match: 3. The CDR3 sequence is 12 residues long. Germline V lookup: CDR1 SQVTM, CDR2 ANQGSEA. CDR3: CSVGQGNNEQFF. In nucleotides, the CDR3 is TGCAGCGTCGGACAGGGTAACAATGAGCAGTTCTTC.

V usage is TRBV5-1 and J usage is TRBJ2-2, with a possible D match to TRBD1 (6 bases). The V gene's germline CDR1 is SGHRS and CDR2 YFSETQ. Trimming took 2 bases from V and 3 from J, leaving 11 bases between them. CDR3 length equals 15 residues. The CDR3 DNA is TGCGCCAGCAGCTTCAGGGGCGCAGACACCGGGGAGCTGTTTTTT. Amino acid sequence: CASSFRGADTGELFF.

J is TRBJ2-7 and V is TRBV27; weak D call: TRBD1 (6 bases). V dropped 2 bases and J dropped 2 bases, with 13 bases sitting between them. Germline V gene lookup returns CDR1 MNHEY and CDR2 SMNVEV (reference sequence). This CDR3 spans 15 amino acids. The CDR3 is CASSLPGTLTYEQYF. CDR3 coding DNA: TGTGCCAGCAGTTTACCCGGGACACTTACCTACGAGCAGTACTTC.

V usage is TRBV9 and J usage is TRBJ1-1, with D possibly matching TRBD1 (6 bases). Trimming took off 5 bases at V and 3 bases at J, with 14 bases between the two ends. Germline-derived CDR1 and CDR2 are SGDLS and YYNGEE. The CDR3 runs to 14 residues. CDR3 loop: CASSAGVLDTEAFF. Written as DNA, the CDR3 is TGTGCCAGCAGTGCAGGGGTTCTCGACACTGAAGCTTTCTTT. Drawing the rest from reference TRBV9 and TRBJ1-1, the complete variable domain is DSGVTQTPKHLITATGQRVTLRCSPRSGDLSVYWYQQSLDQGLQFLIQYYNGEERAKGNILERFSAQQFPDLHSELNLSSLELGDSALYFCASSAGVLDTEAFFGQGTRLTVV.

This chain links TRBV9 with TRBJ2-1; the match to TRBD1 covers 7 bases. J lost 5 bases, V lost 4 bases, and 9 bases had no gene match. This CDR3 comprises 15 residues. Germline V lookup: CDR1 SGDLS, CDR2 YYNGEE. DNA of the CDR3: TGTGCCAGCAGCACAACTGTGACAGGGAACAATGAGCAGTTCTTC. It encodes CASSTTVTGNNEQFF. The full variable domain, completed using reference TRBV9 and TRBJ2-1, is DSGVTQTPKHLITATGQRVTLRCSPRSGDLSVYWYQQSLDQGLQFLIQYYNGEERAKGNILERFSAQQFPDLHSELNLSSLELGDSALYFCASSTTVTGNNEQFFGPGTRLTVL.

The J gene is TRBJ1-3, the V gene TRBV19; 8 bases line up with TRBD1. V shed 6 bases, J shed 4 bases, and the junction held 5 bases outside the gene matches. Looked up from germline, CDR1 is LNHDA and CDR2 is SQIVND (reference sequence). The CDR3 has 14 residues. As DNA, the CDR3 is TGTGCCAGTAGAAGACAGGGGTTGGGAAACACCATATATTTT. This sequence encodes CASRRQGLGNTIYF.

V gene TRBV7-8 combines with J gene TRBJ2-3, with 9 bases that match TRBD2. The CDR3 totals 15 residues. Trimming took 3 bases from V and 5 from J; bases not matched to a gene: 6. Germline V lookup: CDR1 SGHVS, CDR2 FQNEAQ. CDR3 in DNA: TGTGCCAGCAGCTTCCGCGGGGGGGCCGTAGATACGCAGTATTTT. Translated, it gives CASSFRGGAVDTQYF. The full variable domain, its missing parts supplied by reference TRBV7-8 and TRBJ2-3, is GAGVSQSPRYKVAKRGQDVALRCDPISGHVSLFWYQQALGQGPEFLTYFQNEAQLDKSGLPSDRFFAERPEGSVSTLKIQRTQQEDSAVYLCASSFRGGAVDTQYFGPGTRLTVL.

V and J are TRBV11-3 and TRBJ2-7; TRBD2 matches at 11 bases. Trimming took 4 bases from V and 0 from J; bases not matched to a gene: 8. This CDR3 has 17 amino acids. CDR1 SGHNT and CDR2 YENEEA come from the germline V gene. CDR3 bases: TGTGCCAGCAGCTCCAGAGTGGGACTAGCGGACTCCTACGAGCAGTACTTC. Protein: CASSSRVGLADSYEQYF.

V gene TRBV5-8 combines with J gene TRBJ2-1; 8 bases are shared with TRBD2. J lost 7 bases, V lost 0 bases, and 9 bases had no gene match. The germline V gene has CDR1 SGHTS and CDR2 YDEGEE. The CDR3 runs to 16 residues. DNA of the CDR3: TGTGCCAGCAGCTTGGGAGCGGGGGCTGGCTGGAATGAGCAGTTCTTC. Translating gives CASSLGAGAGWNEQFF.

This clone was seen a handful of times. The chain employs TRBV11-2 and TRBJ2-2; no definite D call. Germline assignment: CDR1 SGHAT and CDR2 FQNNGV. This CDR3 has 15 amino acids. The V and J ends lost 1 base and 1 base respectively, with 7 bases between them. DNA for the CDR3: TGTGCCAGCAGCTTAGTGGGCAAGAACACCGGGGAGCTGTTTTTT. The encoded protein is CASSLVGKNTGELFF.

The chain carries TRBV7-2 and TRBJ2-5, with 12 bases fitting TRBD2. V lost 1 base to trimming and J lost 5 bases; unmatched junction nucleotides: 14. The CDR3 spans 19 residues. In germline, CDR1 is SGHTA, CDR2 FQGNSA. CDR3 amino acids: CASSLGMRASGGDRETQYF. Written as DNA, the CDR3 is TGTGCCAGCAGCTTAGGGATGAGGGCTAGCGGGGGGGACCGGGAGACCCAGTACTTC.

This chain links TRBV19 with TRBJ1-6; weak D call: TRBD1 (6 bases). Trimming took off 11 bases at V and 6 bases at J, with 17 bases between the two ends. Per germline, CDR1 LNHDA and CDR2 SQIVND (reference sequence). This CDR3 contains 14 residues. In DNA form, the CDR3 reads TGTGCCTCGGCTGGGGGGGCTGTTAATTCACCCCTCCACTTT. Its translation: CASAGGAVNSPLHF.

The rearrangement uses TRBV7-2 and TRBJ1-6; tentative D call: TRBD1 (5 bases). CDR1 SGHTA and CDR2 FQGNSA come from the germline V gene. This CDR3 spans 16 amino acids. V was shortened by 0 bases and J by 7 bases, with 13 bases between the two germline ends. CDR3 residues: CASSLASAGENSPLHF. DNA for the CDR3: TGTGCCAGCAGCTTAGCGTCGGCGGGGGAAAATTCACCCCTCCACTTT.

The chain joins TRBV5-1 to TRBJ2-1; TRBD2 aligns across 10 bases. Trimming took 2 bases from V and 7 from J; bases not matched to a gene: 6. Germline V lookup: CDR1 SGHRS, CDR2 YFSETQ. CDR3 length: 15 residues. As DNA, the CDR3 is TGCGCCAGCAGCTTTGGGACTAGCGTTGAAAATGAGCAGTTCTTC. Encoded protein: CASSFGTSVENEQFF. Full variable domain (rest looked up from reference TRBV5-1 and TRBJ2-1): KAGVTQTPRYLIKTRGQQVTLSCSPISGHRSVSWYQQTPGQGLQFLFEYFSETQRNKGNFPGRFSGRQFSNSRSEMNVSTLELGDSALYLCASSFGTSVENEQFFGPGTRLTVL.

This chain uses TRBV10-3 with TRBJ2-7; unclear D gene. V was clipped by 2 bases and J by 4 bases, with 6 bases between them. The CDR3 has 12 residues. Germline V gene data show CDR1 as ENHRY and CDR2 as SYGVKD. CDR3 sequence reads: CAISEDTYEQYF. CDR3 nucleotide sequence: TGTGCCATCAGTGAGGACACGTACGAGCAGTACTTC.

V and J are TRBV19 and TRBJ2-7; TRBD1 might be the D (6 bases). Germline V gene data show CDR1 as LNHDA and CDR2 as SQIVND (reference sequence). V lost 6 bases to trimming and J lost 6 bases, with 15 bases between them. The CDR3 has 13 amino acids. CDR3 region: CASSWGRGGEQYF. DNA for the CDR3: TGTGCCAGTAGCTGGGGGAGAGGGGGCGAGCAGTACTTC.

The chain joins TRBV6-4 to TRBJ1-6; TRBD1 aligns across 11 bases. With 5 bases clipped from V and 0 bases from J, the junction kept 6 bases outside the gene matches. The germline V gene has CDR1 MRHNA and CDR2 SNTAGT. The CDR3 spans 18 residues. The CDR3 DNA reads as TGTGCCAGCAGTATATGGGACAGGGGGAGCTCCTATAATTCACCCCTCCACTTT. Protein: CASSIWDRGSSYNSPLHF.

The chain carries TRBV2 and TRBJ1-2; a weak D match, TRBD1 (6 bases). Germline CDR1 and CDR2: SNHLY and FYNNEI. V lost 5 bases and J 8 bases, leaving 9 bases between the germline ends. CDR3 length: 11 residues. CDR3: CASSSGEGYTF. In DNA, the CDR3 is TGTGCCAGCAGTTCAGGGGAAGGCTACACCTTC. Complete variable domain (other parts from reference TRBV2 and TRBJ1-2): EPEVTQTPSHQVTQMGQEVILRCVPISNHLYFYWYRQILGQKVEFLVSFYNNEISEKSEIFDDQFSVERPDGSNFTLKIRSTKLEDSAMYFCASSSGEGYTFGSGTRLTVV.

The gene calls are TRBV5-6 and TRBJ2-5; 9 bases are a match to TRBD2. The CDR3 is made up of 15 amino acids. V gave up 4 bases and J gave up 5 bases; unmatched junction bases: 9. The V gene's germline CDR1 is SGHDT and CDR2 YYEEEE. The DNA of the CDR3 is TGTGCCAGCAGCCCTAGCGGGGAGAGCCGGGAGACCCAGTACTTC. Amino acids: CASSPSGESRETQYF.

This chain uses TRBV11-2 with TRBJ2-7, with D perhaps matching TRBD1 (5 bases). This CDR3 spans 14 amino acids. The V and J ends lost 1 base and 0 bases respectively, with 7 bases between them. Germline CDR1 SGHAT, CDR2 FQNNGV. Here the CDR3 reads CASSLVTVSYEQYF. For the CDR3, the DNA is TGTGCCAGCAGCTTAGTGACAGTCTCCTACGAGCAGTACTTC. The whole variable domain, filled in from reference TRBV11-2 and TRBJ2-7, reads EAGVAQSPRYKIIEKRQSVAFWCNPISGHATLYWYQQILGQGPKLLIQFQNNGVVDDSQLPKDRFSAERLKGVDSTLKIQPAKLEDSAVYLCASSLVTVSYEQYFGPGTRLTVT.

This clone has just one count. The V gene is TRBV30, the J gene TRBJ1-4, with D perhaps matching TRBD1 (5 bases). The CDR3 extends over 11 amino acids. The germline gives CDR1 GTSNPN, CDR2 SVGIG (reference sequence). The V and J ends lost 5 bases and 7 bases respectively, with 8 bases between them. CDR3: CAWGRGEKLFF. In DNA, the CDR3 is TGTGCCTGGGGGAGGGGTGAAAAACTGTTTTTT.

V usage is TRBV7-2 and J usage is TRBJ2-3, with TRBD2 identical over 9 bases. The CDR3 is 17 amino acids. J lost 5 bases, V lost 3 bases, and 12 bases had no gene match. CDR1 and CDR2 (germline): SGHTA, FQGNSA. The CDR3 DNA is TGTGCCAGCAGCTTTACGGGTGGCGGGGGGGCCGGAGATACGCAGTATTTT. Translated, it gives CASSFTGGGGAGDTQYF. Together with reference TRBV7-2 and TRBJ2-3, the CDR3 gives the full variable domain: GAGVSQSPSNKVTEKGKDVELRCDPISGHTALYWYRQSLGQGLEFLIYFQGNSAPDKSGLPSDRFSAERTGGSVSTLTIQRTQQEDSAVYLCASSFTGGGGAGDTQYFGPGTRLTVL.

The chain recombines TRBV27 with TRBJ2-6; D perhaps matches TRBD1 (6 bases). V was shortened by 6 bases and J by 5 bases, with 20 bases between the two germline ends. CDR3 length: 17 amino acids. Germline values: CDR1 MNHEY, CDR2 SMNVEV (reference sequence). Here the CDR3 DNA reads TGTGCCAGCAGAACATCTCGCCAGGGGAATAGGGCCAACGTCCTGACTTTC. Its translation is CASRTSRQGNRANVLTF. The whole variable domain, remainder taken from reference TRBV27 and TRBJ2-6, is EAQVTQNPRYLITVTGKKLTVTCSQNMNHEYMSWYRQDPGLGLRQIYYSMNVEVTDKGDVPEGYKVSRKEKRNFPLILESPSPNQTSLYFCASRTSRQGNRANVLTFGAGSRLTVL.

Turning to this clone: The conserved phenylalanine or tryptophan normally closing the CDR3 is absent here, so this likely arose from a read error. It is unclear where the CDR3 begins or ends on the DNA, so no DNA is shown, and the CDR3 is as TCRdb lists it. The chain recombines TRBV5-6 with TRBJ1-2; whether TRBD1, the table's D call, matches the DNA was not checked. Counting both end residues, the CDR3 totals 17 amino acids. Germline CDR1 reads SGHDT; CDR2 reads YYEEEE. The chain's CDR3 is CASTTTRDTPFFGPGNL.

The chain combines TRBV18 with TRBJ1-2; a weak D match, TRBD1 (6 bases). Between the trimmed V and J ends, which lost 0 bases and 13 bases, there was a span of 12 bases. The CDR3 length is 12 residues. Germline values: CDR1 KGHSH, CDR2 LQKENI. The CDR3 DNA follows: TGTGCCAGCTCACCACCGGGGGCCGCCTTCACCTTC. Translation gives CASSPPGAAFTF.

This chain joins TRBV6-5 and TRBJ2-5, with 9 bases that match TRBD1. There are 15 residues in the CDR3. V was pared by 6 bases and J by 4 bases, with 9 bases of the junction left unmatched. Germline V gene data show CDR1 as MNHEY and CDR2 as SVGAGI. CDR3 DNA: TGTGCCAGCAGACAGGGGGCGCGAATTTCAGAGACCCAGTACTTC. This codes for CASRQGARISETQYF.